This T cell receptor (beta chain) comes out of a study of identical twins (dated by TCRdb to 2015 to 2016). As for the study more broadly: The study deep-sequenced TCR alpha and beta repertoires from monozygotic twins, unrelated adults of various ages and cord blood to test whether fetal clonotypes persist. To rule out contamination, replicate twin experiments were performed at different times with different library preparation protocols. What the study reported, not specific to this receptor: Fewer insertions were carried by abundant cord blood beta clonotypes; a weaker similar trend was observed in young adult naive repertoires, while no such trend was observed in memory repertoires. Because the same donors could not be followed over many years, conclusions were based on cross-sectional statistical analysis. Out-of-frame TCR alpha sharing in monozygotic twins was systematically underestimated by recombination models, whereas sharing between unrelated individuals was in agreement with the recombination models. Invariant T cells such as MAIT and iNKT could partly confound zero-insertion analyses, although diverse VJ usage argued against such confounding for most clonotypes. The excess sharing between twins in beta out-of-frame sequences was weaker because fewer shared sequences reduced the signal-to-noise ratio. Compared with coincidental sharing between unrelated individuals, out-of-frame TCR alpha sequences shared between twins showed an excess of sequences with low generation probability.

The library was prepared using 5' RACE. The sample was run on an Illumina HiSeq 2000. Template switching introduced a universal primer binding site; the final cDNA contained a unique molecular identifier, enabling accurate counting of TCR cDNA molecules. Specific primers in the conserved constant-segment region were used to synthesize first-strand cDNA for the TCR alpha and beta chains. Each cDNA library was double barcoded, with a SMART-Mk sample barcode plus Illumina barcodes, to control for contamination. TruSeq adapter sequences along with Illumina sample barcodes were introduced in two successive PCR steps. The Illumina HiSeq platform was used with custom primers to sequence TCR alpha and beta cDNA libraries. Processing in the source paper ran as follows. Raw reads were processed with MiGEC to extract unique molecular identifiers, and MiXCR was used to determine CDR3 positions. For each individual, recombination models were inferred using an EM algorithm with the repgenHMM and IGoR tools. Shared clonotypes were analyzed with the tcR package in R, and sharing was normalized by the product of cloneset sizes. Out-of-frame nonproductive sequences were analyzed to study raw recombination free of thymic and clonal selection effects. TCRdb trimmed the raw reads at Q25, called clones with MiXCR and kept productive beta chains. Rows merge per CDR3 protein into single entries with the most common DNA and genes. The V and J calls follow TCRdb's processing rather than the paper's. For this sample there are hundreds of thousands of distinct CDR3 sequences; about 8.1% appear just once. Approximately 2.1% of the sample is held by the ten biggest clonotypes.

V is clipped by 1 base and J by 3 bases, and the sequence between their germline boundaries is 10 bases long. The CDR3 covers 15 residues, taking in both the cysteine and the phenylalanine. Only the CDR3 part of the read is kept: 45 bases, read in frame from the first base. Notes on this clonotype: Its antigen remains undetermined. Per-base quality was not reported, and no clone a single base away is much larger than it.

Every donor in the study was a healthy Caucasian. The twin cohort consisted of three pairs of female monozygotic twins, all aged about 18 to 29 years. Miltenyi CD45RO+ enrichment and human naive T-cell isolation kits were used to isolate memory (CD45RO+) and naive T cells from PBMC. The sample was also linked to a second study, of yellow fever vaccine responses in identical twins. Taken from the second paper: According to the authors, in identical twins the way T cells responded to vaccination appeared partly convergent and partly personalized. The study precisely tracked vaccine-responding T cell clones in identical twins.

The receptor chain draws on TRBV12-3 or TRBV12-4 and TRBJ2-1; the D gene is perhaps TRBD2, from 6 matching bases. This TCR derives from a young woman in good health. Sequencing input: memory (CD45RO+) T cells sorted from blood. The sample's cell subset or site label is to be understood as: CD45RO+ enriched T cells. The CDR3 region has the sequence CASSLGGMGYNEQFF. The nucleotide sequence reads TGTGCCAGCAGTTTAGGCGGGATGGGCTACAATGAGCAGTTCTTC.